The 16 T cell receptor beta chains below all came from one sample that was sequenced in a study of T cell repertoires in cytomegalovirus infection. From the reads, TCRdb called clonotypes with MiXCR, one entry per CDR3 protein. The repertoire holds 80,000 to 95,000 distinct CDR3 sequences, with around 32% as singletons. These receptors' antigens are unknown. This sample comprised CD8+ T cells from cultured PBMCs, obtained from culture after CMV antigen stimulation. Receptors originate from a human donor in good health (CMV status not recorded). Some clones in this sample may be carry-over from other donors' samples.

The V gene is TRBV24-1, the J gene TRBJ1-5; no firm D call. Germline V gene sequence: CDR1 KGHDR, CDR2 SFDVKD. The length of the CDR3 is 14 residues. Trimming shortened V by 7 bases and J by 4 bases, and 13 bases separated the two germline ends. This CDR3 reads CATSLAMTNQPQHF. Written as DNA, the CDR3 is TGTGCCACCAGCCTCGCGATGACGAATCAGCCCCAGCATTTT.

This clonotype was detected only a few times. The rearrangement joins TRBV4-1 to TRBJ2-7, with a possible D match to TRBD2 (6 bases). V lost 0 bases and J 5 bases, leaving 14 bases between the germline ends. This CDR3 region has 15 residues. The V gene's germline CDR1 is MGHRA and CDR2 YSYEKL. The CDR3 loop reads CASSQDGDSKNEQYF. In nucleotides, the CDR3 is TGCGCCAGCAGCCAAGATGGGGACTCGAAAAACGAGCAGTACTTC.

The V call is TRBV28, the J call TRBJ2-3; perhaps TRBD1 as D (6 bases). There are 14 residues in the CDR3. CDR1 and CDR2 from the germline V gene are MDHEN and SYDVKM. V was clipped by 3 bases and J by 4 bases, with 11 bases between them. CDR3 residues: CASSFRTGPDTQYF. The CDR3 DNA follows: TGTGCCAGCAGTTTCCGTACAGGGCCAGATACGCAGTATTTT.

This clonotype was counted a few times. The gene calls are TRBV9 and TRBJ2-3; possibly TRBD1 or TRBD2 for D (6 bases each). Germline-derived CDR1 and CDR2 are SGDLS and YYNGEE. This CDR3 has 15 amino acids. Trimming removed 4 bases from V and 2 bases from J, with 14 bases in between. The CDR3 DNA follows: TGTGCCAGCAGCCAGGAGGGGACACACACAGATACGCAGTATTTT. This sequence encodes CASSQEGTHTDTQYF. Full variable domain (rest looked up from reference TRBV9 and TRBJ2-3): DSGVTQTPKHLITATGQRVTLRCSPRSGDLSVYWYQQSLDQGLQFLIQYYNGEERAKGNILERFSAQQFPDLHSELNLSSLELGDSALYFCASSQEGTHTDTQYFGPGTRLTVL.

At least ten counts were recorded for this clonotype. The gene calls are TRBV7-8 and TRBJ1-1, with TRBD1 as a possible D gene (6 bases). Germline lookup yields CDR1 SGHVS and CDR2 FQNEAQ. The CDR3 is made up of 15 amino acids. The V gene lost 7 bases and the J gene lost 0 bases, with 15 bases spanning the gap. CDR3 in DNA: TGTGCCAGCATCCCACCGCAGGGGATGAACACTGAAGCTTTCTTT. It translates to CASIPPQGMNTEAFF.

A few counts support this clonotype. The chain has TRBV12-3 or TRBV12-4 and TRBJ2-7; D may match TRBD1 or TRBD2 (5 bases each). This CDR3 has 15 amino acids. The ends were cut back, 5 bases at V and 3 bases at J, with 17 bases in the middle. The CDR3 spells CASSPTLRGDYEQYF. DNA for the CDR3: TGTGCCAGCAGTCCCACCTTACGGGGCGACTACGAGCAGTACTTC.

The rearrangement joins TRBV19 to TRBJ2-1, with no clear D. V lost 7 bases and J lost 0, with 16 bases in between. The length of the CDR3 is 16 residues. Germline loops: CDR1 LNHDA, CDR2 SQIVND (reference sequence). CDR3 sequence: CASTTVGIYSYNEQFF. The CDR3 DNA sequence: TGTGCCAGTACTACTGTTGGGATATACTCCTACAATGAGCAGTTCTTC. Looking up the rest from reference TRBV19 and TRBJ2-1 gives the full variable domain: DGGITQSPKYLFRKEGQNVTLSCEQNLNHDAMYWYRQDPGQGLRLIYYSQIVNDFQKGDIAEGYSVSREKKESFPLTVTSAQKNPTAFYLCASTTVGIYSYNEQFFGPGTRLTVL.

This clonotype was detected many times. The chain combines TRBV7-8 with TRBJ2-3; D remains ambiguous. The V gene lost 4 bases and the J gene lost 2 bases, with 16 bases spanning the gap. The CDR3 covers 16 residues. Looked up from germline, CDR1 is SGHVS and CDR2 is FQNEAQ. The CDR3: CASSSPEWAVTDTQYF. The CDR3 nucleotides read TGTGCCAGCAGCTCTCCCGAGTGGGCGGTCACAGATACGCAGTATTTT.

The gene calls are TRBV7-8 and TRBJ1-1, with 7 bases fitting TRBD1. Germline V gene sequence: CDR1 SGHVS, CDR2 FQNEAQ. The CDR3 is 13 residues long. With 8 bases clipped from V and 3 bases from J, the junction kept 6 bases outside the gene matches. Written as DNA, the CDR3 is TGTGCCAGCCGCCGGGACAGTTACACTGAAGCTTTCTTT. It specifies CASRRDSYTEAFF.

V is TRBV20-1 and J is TRBJ1-5, with D perhaps TRBD1 (6 bases). The germline V gene has CDR1 DFQATT and CDR2 SNEGSKA (reference sequence). This CDR3 has 16 residues. Trimming took off 1 base at V and 1 base at J, with 14 bases between the two ends. DNA of the CDR3: TGCAGTGCTAGAGGCAGAGAACAGGGAAGCAATCAGCCCCAGCATTTT. This translates into CSARGREQGSNQPQHF.

In this sample, this clonotype turned up once. The chain employs TRBV19 and TRBJ1-5, with 7 bases matching TRBD1. In germline, CDR1 is LNHDA, CDR2 SQIVND (reference sequence). The V segment lost 1 base and the J segment 6 bases; nucleotides outside the gene matches: 6. The CDR3 covers 15 residues. The DNA for the CDR3 is TGTGCCAGTAGTATAGGGGCAGGGGGAGCTCAGCCCCAGCATTTT. Protein product: CASSIGAGGAQPQHF.

This clonotype was recorded many times. V and J are TRBV12-3 or TRBV12-4 and TRBJ1-1; D not certain. V gave up 5 bases and J gave up 0 bases, with 4 bases separating them. This CDR3 has 12 amino acids. The CDR3 spells CASSQMNTEAFF. The CDR3 bases are TGTGCCAGCAGTCAGATGAACACTGAAGCTTTCTTT.

V usage is TRBV29-1 and J usage is TRBJ2-2, with D possibly being TRBD1 (6 bases). CDR1 SQVTM and CDR2 ANQGSEA come from the germline V gene. The CDR3 extends over 11 amino acids. Deletions cut 5 bases from V and 5 bases from J, with 6 bases between. CDR3: CSVQGTGELFF. Written as DNA, the CDR3 is TGCAGCGTTCAGGGGACCGGGGAGCTGTTTTTT.

The gene calls are TRBV6-4 and TRBJ1-6; 7 nucleotides align to TRBD1. J was trimmed by 9 bases and V by 3 bases; bases with no gene match: 5. This CDR3 region has 14 residues. CDR1 and CDR2 (germline): MRHNA, SNTAGT. CDR3 in DNA: TGTGCCAGCAGTGAGACAGGGTACGGTTCACCCCTCCACTTT. Translated, it gives CASSETGYGSPLHF.

The chain uses TRBV19 and TRBJ1-5, with unresolved D. V dropped 1 base and J dropped 4 bases, with 11 bases sitting between them. CDR1 is LNHDA and CDR2 is SQIVND in the germline V gene (reference sequence). The CDR3 runs 15 residues. The CDR3 loop is CASSIGVLSNQPQHF. CDR3 bases: TGTGCCAGTAGTATAGGGGTCTTGTCGAATCAGCCCCAGCATTTT.

V is TRBV6-2 or TRBV6-3 and J is TRBJ2-5, with TRBD2 identical over 8 bases. CDR3 size: 16 residues. In germline, CDR1 is MNHEY, CDR2 SVGEGT. Germline trimming cut 2 bases from V and 5 bases from J; bases unmatched to any gene: 10. Here the CDR3 reads CASSYLPAGAGETQYF. The CDR3 DNA sequence: TGTGCCAGCAGTTACCTACCAGCGGGGGCCGGGGAGACCCAGTACTTC.